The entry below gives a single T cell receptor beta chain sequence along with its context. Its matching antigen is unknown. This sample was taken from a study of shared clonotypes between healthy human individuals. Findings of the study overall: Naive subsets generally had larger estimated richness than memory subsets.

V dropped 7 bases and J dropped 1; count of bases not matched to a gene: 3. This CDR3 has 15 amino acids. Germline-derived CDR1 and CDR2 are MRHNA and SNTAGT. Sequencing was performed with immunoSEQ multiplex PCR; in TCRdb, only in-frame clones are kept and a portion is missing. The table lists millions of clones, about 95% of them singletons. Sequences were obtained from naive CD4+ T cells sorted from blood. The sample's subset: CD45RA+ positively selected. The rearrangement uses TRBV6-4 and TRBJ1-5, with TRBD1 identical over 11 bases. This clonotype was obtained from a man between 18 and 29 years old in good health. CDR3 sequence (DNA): TGTGCCAGCACGAGGGACAGGGGGAGCAATCAGCCCCAGCATTTT. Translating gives CASTRDRGSNQPQHF.